The next 3 T cell receptor beta chains were all read from a single sample in a study of T-cell reconstitution after alpha-beta-depleted transplantation in children. The TCRbeta library incorporated unique molecular identifiers. Each CDR3 protein is one row after TCRdb ran MiXCR on the PCR reads. The sample lists about 250,000 distinct CDR3 sequences; under 30% were seen once. Sequenced here: PBMCs, mostly from graft donor cells, sampled 360 days after TCRalphabeta/CD19-depleted stem cell transplant. The origin of the receptors is a female patient aged 2 to 10 who had a stem cell transplant for congenital amegakaryocytic thrombocytopenia, so the T cells may come from the graft donor.

This clonotype was counted between two and nine times. The chain has TRBV5-8 and TRBJ2-6; D is uncertain. This CDR3 contains 16 residues. V was shortened by 2 bases and J by 0 bases, with 9 bases between the two germline ends. Germline V CDR1 and CDR2: SGHTS, YDEGEE. The CDR3 sequence: CASSFGLGSGANVLTF. The CDR3 coding sequence is TGTGCCAGCAGCTTTGGCCTTGGCTCTGGGGCCAACGTCCTGACTTTC.

The chain recombines TRBV25-1 with TRBJ2-3; D not resolved. CDR3 size: 11 residues. V was cut by 4 bases and J by 5 bases, with 4 bases left in between. Germline V CDR1 and CDR2: MGHDK, SYGVNS. CDR3 residues: CASSGRDTQYF. The CDR3 DNA sequence: TGTGCCAGCAGTGGGAGAGATACGCAGTATTTT.

A few counts support this clonotype. V is TRBV3-1 and J is TRBJ2-4, with a tentative D call TRBD2 (5 bases). The CDR3 sequence is 13 residues long. Trimming removed 3 bases at V and 8 bases at J, with 11 bases between. In germline, CDR1 is LGHDT, CDR2 YNNKEL (reference sequence). The CDR3 DNA is TGTGCCAGCAGCCAGGCACACGGGGACATTCAGTACTTC. Amino acid sequence: CASSQAHGDIQYF.